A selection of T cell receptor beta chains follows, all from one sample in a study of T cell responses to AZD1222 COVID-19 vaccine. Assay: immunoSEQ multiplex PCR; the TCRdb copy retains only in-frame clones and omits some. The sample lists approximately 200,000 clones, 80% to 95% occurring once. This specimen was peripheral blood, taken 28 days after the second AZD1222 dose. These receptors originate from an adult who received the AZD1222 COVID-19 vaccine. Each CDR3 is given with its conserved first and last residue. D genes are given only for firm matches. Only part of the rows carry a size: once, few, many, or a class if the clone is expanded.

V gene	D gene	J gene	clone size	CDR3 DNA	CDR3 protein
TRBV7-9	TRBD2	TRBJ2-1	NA	TGTGCCAGCAGGCCTCGGACTAGCGGGAACAATGAGCAGTTCTTC	CASRPRTSGNNEQFF
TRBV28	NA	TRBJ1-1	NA	TGTGCCAGCAGTGAAGGGGGAGAGATGGCTGAAGCTTTCTTT	CASSEGGEMAEAFF
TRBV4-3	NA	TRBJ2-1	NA	TGCGCCAGCAGCCAAGAATCCTACAATGAGCAGTTCTTC	CASSQESYNEQFF
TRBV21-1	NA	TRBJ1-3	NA	TGTGCCAGCAGCAAATTGGCGCAGCCGAACTCTGGAAACACCATATATTTT	CASSKLAQPNSGNTIYF
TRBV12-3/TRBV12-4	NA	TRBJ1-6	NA	TGTGCCAGCAGCCGACCGAATTCACCCCTCCACTTT	CASSRPNSPLHF
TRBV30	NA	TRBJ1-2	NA	TGTGCCTGGAGCTACGAACGGTATGGCTACACCTTC	CAWSYERYGYTF
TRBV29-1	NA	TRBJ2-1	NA	TGCAGCGTTGTAGTAGAAACCGGTGAGCAGTTCTTC	CSVVVETGEQFF
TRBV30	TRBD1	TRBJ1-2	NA	TGTGCCTGGAGTGTACGAGGGGGCGGCTACACCTTC	CAWSVRGGGYTF
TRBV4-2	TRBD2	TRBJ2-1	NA	TGTGCCAGCAACCAACTAGCGGGAGGTACCTACAATGAGCAGTTCTTC	CASNQLAGGTYNEQFF
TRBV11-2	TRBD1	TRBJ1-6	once	TGTGCCAGCAGCTACTTGGGACAGGGAAAATCACCCCTCCACTTT	CASSYLGQGKSPLHF
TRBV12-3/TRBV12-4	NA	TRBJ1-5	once	TGTGCCAGCAGCACAGGGAATCAGCCCCAGCATTTT	CASSTGNQPQHF
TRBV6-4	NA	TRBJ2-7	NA	TGTGCCAGCAGGGGAGCGGGGCAGTACTTC	CASRGAGQYF
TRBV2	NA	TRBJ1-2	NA	TGTGCCAGCAGTGATAGGGGCAGGGCTAACTATGGCTACACCTTC	CASSDRGRANYGYTF
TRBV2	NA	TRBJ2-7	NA	TGTGCCAGCAGGACAGACATTTACGAGCAGTACTTC	CASRTDIYEQYF
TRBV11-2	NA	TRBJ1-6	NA	TGTGCCAGCAGCTTGGCCCGAGGGGTTTCACCCCTCCACTTT	CASSLARGVSPLHF
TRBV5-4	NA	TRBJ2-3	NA	TGTGCCAGCAGCTCGACAGATACTACGCAGTATTTT	CASSSTDTTQYF
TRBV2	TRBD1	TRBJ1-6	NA	TGTGCCAGCAGTGAGAGGGACAGGGGAAGTTCACCCCTCCACTTT	CASSERDRGSSPLHF